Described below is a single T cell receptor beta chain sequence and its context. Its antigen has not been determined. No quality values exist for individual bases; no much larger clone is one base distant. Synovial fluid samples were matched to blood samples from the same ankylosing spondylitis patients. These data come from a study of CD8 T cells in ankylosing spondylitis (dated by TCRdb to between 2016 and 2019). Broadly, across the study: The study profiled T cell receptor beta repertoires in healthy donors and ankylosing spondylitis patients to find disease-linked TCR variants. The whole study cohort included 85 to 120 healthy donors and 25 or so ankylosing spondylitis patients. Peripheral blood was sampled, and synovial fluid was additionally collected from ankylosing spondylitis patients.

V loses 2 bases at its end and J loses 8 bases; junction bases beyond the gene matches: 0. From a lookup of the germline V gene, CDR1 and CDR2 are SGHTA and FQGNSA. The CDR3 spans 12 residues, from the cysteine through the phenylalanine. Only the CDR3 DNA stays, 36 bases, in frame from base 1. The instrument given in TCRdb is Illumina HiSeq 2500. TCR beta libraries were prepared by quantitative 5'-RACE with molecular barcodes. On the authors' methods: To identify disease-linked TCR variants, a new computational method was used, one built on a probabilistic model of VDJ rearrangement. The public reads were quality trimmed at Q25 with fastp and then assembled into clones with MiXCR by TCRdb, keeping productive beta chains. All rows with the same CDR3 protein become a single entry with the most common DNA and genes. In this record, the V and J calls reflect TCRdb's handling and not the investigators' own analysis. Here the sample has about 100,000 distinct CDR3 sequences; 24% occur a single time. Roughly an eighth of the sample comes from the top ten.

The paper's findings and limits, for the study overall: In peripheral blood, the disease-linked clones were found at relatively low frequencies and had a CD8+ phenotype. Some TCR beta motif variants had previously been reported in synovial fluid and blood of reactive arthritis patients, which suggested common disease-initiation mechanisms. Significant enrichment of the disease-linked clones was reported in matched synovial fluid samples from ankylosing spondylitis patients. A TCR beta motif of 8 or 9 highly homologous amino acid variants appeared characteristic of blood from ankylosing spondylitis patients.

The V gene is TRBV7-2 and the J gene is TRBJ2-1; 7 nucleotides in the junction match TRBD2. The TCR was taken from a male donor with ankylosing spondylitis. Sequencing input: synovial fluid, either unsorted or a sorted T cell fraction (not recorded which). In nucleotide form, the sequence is TGTGCCAGCAGCTTACGGGGGGATGAGCAGTTCTTC. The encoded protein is CASSLRGDEQFF. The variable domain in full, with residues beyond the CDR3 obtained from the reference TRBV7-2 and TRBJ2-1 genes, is GAGVSQSPSNKVTEKGKDVELRCDPISGHTALYWYRQSLGQGLEFLIYFQGNSAPDKSGLPSDRFSAERTGGSVSTLTIQRTQQEDSAVYLCASSLRGDEQFFGPGTRLTVL.